The TCR beta chain described here comes from a study of radiotherapy plus CTLA-4 blockade in lung cancer. Study overall: An objective response was seen in around a sixth of patients, and disease control in 31%.

Profiled with immunoSEQ multiplex PCR; TCRdb holds only in-frame clones, not every one. The sample shows 85,000 to 100,000 clones, roughly 86% of them seen only once. The CDR3 is 16 residues long. Trimming removed 0 bases from V and 1 base from J, with 11 bases in between. Germline V gene lookup returns CDR1 LGHNA and CDR2 YNFKEQ. This sequence was found in a human donor with non-small cell lung cancer that progressed on radiotherapy plus ipilimumab. The sample was peripheral blood, taken from a patient treated with radiotherapy plus ipilimumab. The chain links TRBV4-2 to TRBJ2-3; D is undetermined. The CDR3 DNA reads TGTGCCAGCAGCCAAGAACACTACAAACGCACAGATACGCAGTATTTT. This translates into CASSQEHYKRTDTQYF.